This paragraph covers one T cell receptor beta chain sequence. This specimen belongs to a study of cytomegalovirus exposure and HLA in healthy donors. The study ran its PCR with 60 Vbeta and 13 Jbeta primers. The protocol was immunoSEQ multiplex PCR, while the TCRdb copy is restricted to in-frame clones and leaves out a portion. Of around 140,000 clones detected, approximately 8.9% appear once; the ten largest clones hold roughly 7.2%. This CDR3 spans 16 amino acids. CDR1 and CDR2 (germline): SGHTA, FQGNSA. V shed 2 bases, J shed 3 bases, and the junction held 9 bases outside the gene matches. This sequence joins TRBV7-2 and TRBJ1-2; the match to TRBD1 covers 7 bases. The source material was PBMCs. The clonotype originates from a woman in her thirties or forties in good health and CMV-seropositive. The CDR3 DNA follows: TGTGCCAGCAGCTTAACGCCGGGACAGCTGGACTATGGCTACACCTTC. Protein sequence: CASSLTPGQLDYGYTF.